This TCR beta chain was sequenced for a study of vaccination and CD4 T cells after COVID-19. As for the study in general: Six males and four females, two of them Hispanic, were enrolled as convalescents.

As to treatment: roughly 10-day PBMC culture with coronavirus spike peptide pools or control peptides (ViraFEST assay). This clonotype is large by share. Its target is not known. An Oncomine TCR Beta short-read assay was used to sequence the DNA from cultured CD4+ T cells. Once CD4+ T cells had been cultured, genomic DNA was extracted from them. TCRdb called the PCR reads again in MiXCR, with one record for every CDR3 protein. The sample carries over 10,000 distinct CDR3 sequences, 56% recorded once. Sequences were obtained from CD4+ T cells from blood, cultured in vitro. This TCR derives from a human donor who had recovered from COVID-19.

CDR3 protein: CASSRDSARAFF. In DNA form, the CDR3 reads TGTGCCAGCAGTCGGGACTCCGCCCGCGCTTTCTTT. V gene TRBV6-1 combines with J gene TRBJ1-1, with a possible D match to TRBD1 (5 bases). The CDR3 is 12 amino acids. Trimming shortened V by 5 bases and J by 11 bases, and 15 bases separated the two germline ends. CDR1 MNHNS and CDR2 SASEGT come from the germline V gene.